This T cell receptor beta chain was retrieved from a study of blood T cell repertoires in COVID-19. Turning to the study itself: Whether acute or convalescent, the COVID-19 samples came from the United States, Italy and Spain. T cells, B-cell-depleted T cells, or PBMCs supplied cDNA or gDNA.

A few counts support this clone. Per the authors' pipeline: Amplification of reference gene primers was used by the study to estimate nucleated cell counts. Only in-frame clones appear in the TCRdb table, and some are missing; sequencing was by immunoSEQ multiplex PCR. From that table come the V and J calls and clone size; the DNA was used to work out D and trimming. The data contain 250,000 to 300,000 clones, approximately 82% of them singletons. The CDR3 has 14 amino acids. V lost 5 bases and J 6 bases, leaving 15 bases between the germline ends. Germline V gene data show CDR1 as SNHLY and CDR2 as FYNNEI.

Specimen: peripheral blood. The receptor was derived from an elderly man with acute or convalescent COVID-19. The gene calls are TRBV2 and TRBJ2-3; D might be TRBD1 (6 bases). The CDR3 DNA reads as TGTGCCAGCAGTTTCATGTCCCAGGGGGATACGCAGTATTTT. Its protein is CASSFMSQGDTQYF.